This T cell receptor beta chain is from a study of T cell responses to AZD1222 COVID-19 vaccine. Points from the study as a whole: Donors, mostly white British, included more females; clonal diversity was possibly underestimated.

Regarding this clone: Its antigen is undetermined.

V gave up 3 bases and J gave up 0 bases, with 9 bases separating them. This CDR3 is built from 14 residues. Germline CDR1 reads GTSNPN; CDR2 reads SVGIG (reference sequence). Sequencing was performed with immunoSEQ multiplex PCR; in TCRdb, only in-frame clones are kept and a portion is missing. The table has 57,000 or so clones, 85% to 90% seen once. This TCR came from an adult in good health. This rearrangement joins TRBV30 to TRBJ1-5; tentative D call: TRBD1 (5 bases). Sequencing was performed on peripheral blood, taken on day 0 of MenACWY control vaccination. The CDR3 DNA sequence: TGTGCCTGGAGGGGGGTAGATAGCAATCAGCCCCAGCATTTT. Amino acid sequence: CAWRGVDSNQPQHF.